Below are 29 T cell receptor beta chains sequenced from a single sample in a study of T-cell reconstitution after alpha-beta-depleted transplantation in children. A library of TCRbeta sequences, prepared with unique molecular identifiers, was generated. TCRdb reprocessed the PCR reads via MiXCR and lists one record per CDR3 protein. The table has about 420,000 distinct CDR3 sequences, roughly 11% seen once. Sequencing was performed on PBMCs from the stem cell graft donor, taken from the stem cell graft. The receptors were sampled from a human donor who donated a stem cell graft to a child with acute myeloid leukemia.

V usage is TRBV5-1 and J usage is TRBJ1-2; 10 nucleotides line up with TRBD1. The CDR3 loop spans 17 amino acids. The germline CDR1 and CDR2 sequences are SGHRS and YFSETQ. Unmatched junction bases numbered 16, after V lost 4 bases and J lost 7 bases. The CDR3 here is CASSREPPGQGRGGYTF. The CDR3 DNA is TGCGCCAGCAGCCGCGAACCGCCGGGACAGGGGAGGGGTGGCTACACCTTC.

This clonotype was seen a handful of times. This sequence joins TRBV5-1 and TRBJ2-3; D unresolved. Per germline, CDR1 SGHRS and CDR2 YFSETQ. Trimming pared 0 bases from V and 3 bases from J, leaving 11 bases between. The CDR3 length is 15 residues. The CDR3 sequence: CASSLERLGTDTQYF. In DNA, the CDR3 is TGCGCCAGCAGCTTGGAGAGGTTGGGAACAGATACGCAGTATTTT.

This clonotype was found a few times. V is TRBV4-1 and J is TRBJ1-4; D ambiguous. V was shortened by 4 bases and J by 7 bases, with 13 bases between the two germline ends. In germline, CDR1 is MGHRA, CDR2 YSYEKL. The CDR3 length is 14 residues. CDR3 sequence reads: CASSPMRESEKLFF. The CDR3 coding sequence is TGCGCCAGCAGCCCCATGCGGGAGAGTGAAAAACTGTTTTTT.

This clonotype was counted ten times or more. The chain uses TRBV12-3 or TRBV12-4 and TRBJ2-1; weak D call: TRBD2 (5 bases). Deletions cut 4 bases from V and 7 bases from J, with 17 bases between. The CDR3 sequence is 15 residues long. CDR3 amino acids: CASSSGSPSWNEQFF. DNA of the CDR3: TGTGCCAGCAGTTCTGGGAGTCCTTCTTGGAATGAGCAGTTCTTC.

This clonotype has just a few counts. The gene calls are TRBV5-1 and TRBJ2-5; 8 bases map to TRBD1. Germline V lookup: CDR1 SGHRS, CDR2 YFSETQ. Germline trimming cut 4 bases from V and 1 base from J; bases unmatched to any gene: 9. The CDR3 contains 16 residues. The CDR3 loop reads CASSHHRQGSQETQYF. In DNA form, the CDR3 reads TGCGCCAGCAGCCACCACCGACAGGGGTCCCAAGAGACCCAGTACTTC.

This clonotype appeared a few times. This rearrangement joins TRBV6-6 to TRBJ2-1; 7 bases fit TRBD2. V shed 6 bases and J 6 bases; nucleotides not matched to a gene: 11. The germline V gene encodes CDR1 MNHNY and CDR2 SVGAGI (reference sequence). The CDR3 sequence is 15 residues long. The chain's CDR3 is CASRETGLVRNEQFF. CDR3 coding DNA: TGTGCCAGCAGAGAGACTGGACTAGTTCGCAATGAGCAGTTCTTC.

The rearrangement uses TRBV7-2 and TRBJ1-3, with D possibly TRBD1 on 6 matching bases. Trimming shortened V by 1 base and J by 4 bases, and 11 bases separated the two germline ends. Per the germline V gene, CDR1 is SGHTA and CDR2 is FQGNSA. The CDR3 runs 15 residues. DNA of the CDR3: TGTGCCAGCAGCTTAGGGACAGTAGACGGAAACACCATATATTTT. It is translated as CASSLGTVDGNTIYF.

This clonotype was detected only a few times. The chain recombines TRBV7-9 with TRBJ1-2; D is ambiguous. The CDR3 consists of 13 residues. Between the trimmed V and J ends, which lost 4 bases and 8 bases, there was a span of 14 bases. Germline values: CDR1 SEHNR, CDR2 FQNEAQ (reference sequence). CDR3 sequence reads: CASSSGNAKGYTF. Here the CDR3 DNA reads TGTGCCAGCAGCTCGGGGAACGCGAAAGGCTACACCTTC.

The sample holds a few counts of this clonotype. The chain employs TRBV6-5 and TRBJ2-2, with a tentative D call TRBD1 (5 bases). Germline CDR1 is MNHEY and CDR2 is SVGAGI. V dropped 5 bases and J dropped 0 bases, with 16 bases sitting between them. The length of the CDR3 is 17 residues. The CDR3 region has the DNA TGTGCCAGCAGTCACACAGGCCGTACAGCGAACACCGGGGAGCTGTTTTTT. The encoded protein is CASSHTGRTANTGELFF.

This clonotype occurred a few times. The chain is built from TRBV12-3 or TRBV12-4 and TRBJ2-3, with unresolved D. Between the trimmed V and J ends, which lost 5 bases and 4 bases, there was a span of 13 bases. The CDR3 runs to 14 residues. DNA of the CDR3: TGTGCCAGCAGTCGATCAAACCGAGCAGATACGCAGTATTTT. It translates to CASSRSNRADTQYF.

In this sample, this clonotype turned up a few times. The chain couples TRBV20-1 to TRBJ1-1; D is unclear. The CDR3 runs 12 residues. V shed 0 bases and J shed 5 bases, with 7 bases lying between them. Germline V lookup: CDR1 DFQATT, CDR2 SNEGSKA (reference sequence). This CDR3 is CSARDQGTEAFF. The DNA for the CDR3 is TGCAGTGCTAGAGATCAAGGGACTGAAGCTTTCTTT.

This clonotype occurred a few times. V gene TRBV20-1 combines with J gene TRBJ2-1; D call uncertain. The CDR3 loop spans 12 amino acids. With 6 bases removed from V and 8 bases from J, the gap between germline ends came to 14 bases. The germline V gene encodes CDR1 DFQATT and CDR2 SNEGSKA (reference sequence). In DNA form, the CDR3 reads TGCAGTGCAGAGTTAGATGAGGATGAGCAGTTCTTC. This sequence encodes CSAELDEDEQFF.

The V and J genes are TRBV20-1 and TRBJ2-5; D may be TRBD1 (6 bases). V lost 4 bases, J lost 4 bases, and 13 bases lay in between. The CDR3 totals 13 residues. Germline CDR1 is DFQATT and CDR2 is SNEGSKA (reference sequence). The CDR3 is CSANTGRGETQYF. CDR3 nucleotide sequence: TGCAGTGCTAATACAGGGAGAGGAGAGACCCAGTACTTC.

This chain joins TRBV20-1 and TRBJ2-3; 15 bases align to TRBD2. The ends lost 6 bases at V and 0 bases at J; junction bases unmatched: 10. Per the germline V gene, CDR1 is DFQATT and CDR2 is SNEGSKA (reference sequence). This CDR3 is built from 18 residues. Written as DNA, the CDR3 is TGCAGTGCGAGGGGGTCCGGGACTAGCGGGGGGAGCACAGATACGCAGTATTTT. This gives the protein CSARGSGTSGGSTDTQYF.

The rearrangement uses TRBV5-4 and TRBJ2-2; TRBD2 matches at 7 bases. The length of the CDR3 is 15 residues. After removal of 2 bases from V and 5 bases from J, the junction contained 6 bases not matched to a gene. Germline loops: CDR1 SGHNT, CDR2 YYREEE (reference sequence). CDR3 DNA: TGTGCCAGCAGCTTCGGGGGGAAGAGTACCGGGGAGCTGTTTTTT. Amino acids: CASSFGGKSTGELFF.

The J gene is TRBJ2-5, the V gene TRBV10-3; 7 nucleotides agree with TRBD2. CDR1 and CDR2 from the germline V gene are ENHRY and SYGVKD. There are 14 residues in the CDR3. J was trimmed by 3 bases and V by 5 bases; bases with no gene match: 6. This CDR3 is CAISPAGREETQYF. The DNA of the CDR3 is TGTGCCATCAGTCCAGCGGGACGGGAAGAGACCCAGTACTTC.

This clonotype was picked up a small number of times. V and J are TRBV20-1 and TRBJ1-1; maybe TRBD1 (6 bases). The length of the CDR3 is 15 residues. Trimming cost V 5 bases and J 1 base, with 17 bases left between them. Germline CDR1 reads DFQATT; CDR2 reads SNEGSKA (reference sequence). For the CDR3, the DNA is TGCAGTGCTCGGATGCGGGGGGCACCGAACACTGAAGCTTTCTTT. Translated: CSARMRGAPNTEAFF.

This clonotype was observed many times. The chain joins TRBV6-1 to TRBJ2-1; D call uncertain. Germline CDR1 reads MNHNS; CDR2 reads SASEGT. The CDR3 is 13 amino acids. The germline V and J ends were trimmed by 2 bases and 5 bases, with 7 bases remaining between them. The CDR3 DNA reads as TGTGCCAGCAGTGAAAAAGAACACAATGAGCAGTTCTTC. The encoded protein is CASSEKEHNEQFF.

The table lists this clonotype with a few counts. The rearrangement links TRBV5-1 to TRBJ2-6; the D call may be TRBD1 or TRBD2 (5 bases each). Trimming left V 7 bases short and J 8 bases short, with 16 bases between. Germline V gives CDR1 SGHRS, CDR2 YFSETQ. This CDR3 is built from 14 residues. CDR3 sequence: CASGGSLGTNVLTF. The CDR3 bases are TGCGCCAGCGGGGGAAGTCTGGGGACCAACGTCCTGACTTTC. The whole variable domain, remainder taken from reference TRBV5-1 and TRBJ2-6, is KAGVTQTPRYLIKTRGQQVTLSCSPISGHRSVSWYQQTPGQGLQFLFEYFSETQRNKGNFPGRFSGRQFSNSRSEMNVSTLELGDSALYLCASGGSLGTNVLTFGAGSRLTVL.

This clonotype was seen a few times. The chain has TRBV15 and TRBJ2-7; 8 bases line up with TRBD1. Per germline, CDR1 LNHNV and CDR2 YYDKDF (reference sequence). Trimming at V came to 5 bases and at J to 3 bases, leaving 9 bases not matched to a gene. The CDR3 spans 15 residues. CDR3 protein: CATSLRTGPYYEQYF. The CDR3 nucleotides are TGTGCCACCAGCCTCCGGACAGGGCCCTACTACGAGCAGTACTTC.

This clonotype came up a few times. The rearrangement links TRBV6-2 or TRBV6-3 to TRBJ2-2; a weak D match, TRBD2 (6 bases). The CDR3 runs to 15 residues. Germline V CDR1 and CDR2: MNHEY, SVGEGT. The V and J ends lost 2 bases and 1 base respectively, with 8 bases between them. DNA of the CDR3: TGTGCCAGCAGTTACCTGACTAGGAACACCGGGGAGCTGTTTTTT. This sequence encodes CASSYLTRNTGELFF.

The chain has TRBV18 and TRBJ2-7; 12 nucleotides align to TRBD2. Germline lookup yields CDR1 KGHSH and CDR2 LQKENI. Trimming took 4 bases from V and 2 from J; bases not matched to a gene: 21. The CDR3 spans 21 residues. CDR3 in amino acids: CASSHPGLAGLPRHPAYEQYF. CDR3 sequence (DNA): TGTGCCAGCTCACACCCGGGACTAGCGGGTCTCCCCCGTCATCCCGCCTACGAGCAGTACTTC.

Only a few counts were recorded for this clonotype. The chain employs TRBV6-2 or TRBV6-3 and TRBJ2-2, with a tentative D call TRBD1 (6 bases). Germline V gene data show CDR1 as MNHEY and CDR2 as SVGEGT. V gave up 7 bases and J gave up 6 bases, with 12 bases separating them. CDR3 length: 13 residues. The CDR3 DNA is TGTGCCAGCAACAACAGGGCAGCCGGGGAGCTGTTTTTT. The encoded protein is CASNNRAAGELFF.

This clonotype was counted only a few times. This chain connects TRBV10-2 to TRBJ1-5; a weak D match, TRBD1 (5 bases). Germline assignment: CDR1 WSHSY and CDR2 SAAADI. This CDR3 is 15 amino acids long. Trimming removed 0 bases from V and 6 bases from J, with 12 bases in between. CDR3 nucleotide sequence: TGCGCCAGCAGTGAGTCGAGTATGGGGGTTCAGCCCCAGCATTTT. It translates to CASSESSMGVQPQHF.

V gene TRBV29-1 combines with J gene TRBJ1-2; TRBD1 aligns across 9 bases. This CDR3 is 12 amino acids long. V lost 7 bases, J lost 8 bases, and 8 bases stayed unmatched. CDR1 and CDR2 (germline): SQVTM, ANQGSEA. CDR3 sequence reads: CSAPGQGDGYTF. The CDR3 DNA sequence: TGCAGCGCTCCGGGACAGGGCGACGGCTACACCTTC. Supplemented by reference TRBV29-1 and TRBJ1-2, the full variable domain reads SAVISQKPSRDICQRGTSLTIQCQVDSQVTMMFWYRQQPGQSLTLIATANQGSEATYESGFVIDKFPISRPNLTFSTLTVSNMSPEDSSIYLCSAPGQGDGYTFGSGTRLTVV.

The chain links TRBV29-1 to TRBJ1-1, with 8 bases matching TRBD1. V gave up 7 bases and J gave up 2 bases; unmatched junction bases: 6. The CDR3 is 13 residues long. CDR1 and CDR2 (germline): SQVTM, ANQGSEA. CDR3 nucleotides: TGCAGCGCGGTAGACAGGGGCAACACTGAAGCTTTCTTT. It translates to CSAVDRGNTEAFF.

CDR3 in amino acids: CASSEGVWNQPQHF. In DNA form, the CDR3 reads TGCGCCAGCAGCGAGGGTGTCTGGAATCAGCCCCAGCATTTT. The V gene is TRBV5-1, the J gene TRBJ1-5; D ambiguous. The CDR3 consists of 14 residues. Germline CDR1 SGHRS, CDR2 YFSETQ. Between the trimmed V and J ends, which lost 4 bases and 4 bases, there was a span of 12 bases.

This clonotype was found a few times. The rearrangement uses TRBV7-9 and TRBJ1-5; TRBD1 agrees at 7 bases. The CDR3 contains 15 residues. The ends lost 4 bases at V and 5 bases at J; junction bases unmatched: 8. Germline V lookup: CDR1 SEHNR, CDR2 FQNEAQ (reference sequence). As DNA, the CDR3 is TGTGCCAGCAGCTCTCCCGGGACAGAGGATCAGCCCCAGCATTTT. As protein: CASSSPGTEDQPQHF.

Points on this clonotype: This may arise from a read error, as a much more abundant clone is one base away. The rearrangement links TRBV2 to TRBJ2-7, with D possibly being TRBD1 or TRBD2 (6 bases each). Germline CDR1 and CDR2: SNHLY and FYNNEI. The CDR3 totals 14 residues. The V end lost 4 bases, the J end lost 5 bases, and 15 bases lay between the germline ends. This chain's CDR3 is CASSVHGGWNEQYF. CDR3 sequence (DNA): TGTGCCAGCAGTGTCCACGGGGGCTGGAACGAGCAGTACTTC.